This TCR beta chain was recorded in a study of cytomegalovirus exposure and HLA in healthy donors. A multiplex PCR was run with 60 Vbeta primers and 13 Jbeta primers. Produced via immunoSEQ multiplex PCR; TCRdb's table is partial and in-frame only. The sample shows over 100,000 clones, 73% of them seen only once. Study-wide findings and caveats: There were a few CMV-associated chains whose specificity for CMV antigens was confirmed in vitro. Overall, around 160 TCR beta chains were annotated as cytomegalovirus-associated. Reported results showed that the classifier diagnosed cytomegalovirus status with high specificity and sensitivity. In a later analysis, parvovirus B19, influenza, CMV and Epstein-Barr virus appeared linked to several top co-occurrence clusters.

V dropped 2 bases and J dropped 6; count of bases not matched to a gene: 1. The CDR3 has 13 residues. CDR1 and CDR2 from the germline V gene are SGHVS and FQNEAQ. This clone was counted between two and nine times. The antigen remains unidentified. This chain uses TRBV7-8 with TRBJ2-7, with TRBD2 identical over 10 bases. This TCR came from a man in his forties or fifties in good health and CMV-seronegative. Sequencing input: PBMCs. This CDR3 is CASSLLAGAEQYF. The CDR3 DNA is TGTGCCAGCAGCTTACTAGCGGGGGCCGAGCAGTACTTC.